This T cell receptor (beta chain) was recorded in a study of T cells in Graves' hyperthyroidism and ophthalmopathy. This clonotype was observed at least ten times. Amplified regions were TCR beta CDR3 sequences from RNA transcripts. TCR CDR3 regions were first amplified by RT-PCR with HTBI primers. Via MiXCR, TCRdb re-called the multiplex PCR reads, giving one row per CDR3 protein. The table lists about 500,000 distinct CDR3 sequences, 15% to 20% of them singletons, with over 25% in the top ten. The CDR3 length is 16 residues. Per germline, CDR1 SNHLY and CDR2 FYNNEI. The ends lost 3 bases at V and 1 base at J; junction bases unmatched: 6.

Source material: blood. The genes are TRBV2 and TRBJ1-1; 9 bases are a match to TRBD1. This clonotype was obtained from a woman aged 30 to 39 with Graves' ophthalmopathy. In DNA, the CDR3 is TGTGCCAGCAGTGAGTACGAACAGGGGGCGAACACTGAAGCTTTCTTT. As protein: CASSEYEQGANTEAFF.